This T cell receptor beta chain was found in a study of OX40 agonist ivuxolimab in advanced cancers. Sequenced by immunoSEQ multiplex PCR; TCRdb stores in-frame clones only, minus some. The sample records about 59,000 clones, about 80% being singletons. The germline CDR1 and CDR2 sequences are MNHNS and SASEGT. V lost 8 bases and J lost 7, with 9 bases in between. The CDR3 has 10 amino acids. V usage is TRBV6-1 and J usage is TRBJ2-7; D is uncertain. The origin of this receptor is an adult with an advanced solid tumor such as melanoma, head and neck, liver or kidney cancer. The sequenced sample was CD4+ or CD8+ T cells sorted from blood, obtained in a trial of the OX40 agonist ivuxolimab. CDR3 amino acids: CASGTWEQYF. CDR3 in DNA: TGTGCCAGCGGAACATGGGAGCAGTACTTC.